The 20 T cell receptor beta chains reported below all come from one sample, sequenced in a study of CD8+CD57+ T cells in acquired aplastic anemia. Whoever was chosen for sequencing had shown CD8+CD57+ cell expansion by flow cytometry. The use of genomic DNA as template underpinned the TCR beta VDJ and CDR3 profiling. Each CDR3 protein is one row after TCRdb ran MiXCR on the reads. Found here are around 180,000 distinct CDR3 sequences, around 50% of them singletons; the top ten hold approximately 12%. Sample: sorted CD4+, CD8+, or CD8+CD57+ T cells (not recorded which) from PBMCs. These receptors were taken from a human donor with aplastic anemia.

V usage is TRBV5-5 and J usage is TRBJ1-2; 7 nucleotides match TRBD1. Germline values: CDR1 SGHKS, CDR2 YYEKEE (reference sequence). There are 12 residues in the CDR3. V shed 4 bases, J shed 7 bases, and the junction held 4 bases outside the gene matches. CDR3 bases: TGTGCCAGCAGCACTCACAGGGGTGGCTACACCTTC. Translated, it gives CASSTHRGGYTF.

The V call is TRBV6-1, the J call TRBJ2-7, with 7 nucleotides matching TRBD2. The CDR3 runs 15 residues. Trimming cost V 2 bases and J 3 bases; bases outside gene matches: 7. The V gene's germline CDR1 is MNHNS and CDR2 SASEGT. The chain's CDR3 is CASSEQAGAGYEQYF. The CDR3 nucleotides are TGTGCCAGCAGTGAACAGGCGGGAGCGGGCTACGAGCAGTACTTC.

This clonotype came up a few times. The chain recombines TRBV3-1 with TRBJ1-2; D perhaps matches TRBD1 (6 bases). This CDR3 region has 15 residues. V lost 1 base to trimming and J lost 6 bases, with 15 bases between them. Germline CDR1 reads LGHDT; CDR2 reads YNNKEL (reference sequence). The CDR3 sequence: CASSQGGQGYDGYTF. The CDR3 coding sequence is TGTGCCAGCAGCCAAGGAGGCCAGGGGTACGATGGCTACACCTTC. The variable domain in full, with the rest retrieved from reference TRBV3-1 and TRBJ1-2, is DTAVSQTPKYLVTQMGNDKSIKCEQNLGHDTMYWYKQDSKKFLKIMFSYNNKELIINETVPNRFSPKSPDKAHLNLHINSLELGDSAVYFCASSQGGQGYDGYTFGSGTRLTVV.

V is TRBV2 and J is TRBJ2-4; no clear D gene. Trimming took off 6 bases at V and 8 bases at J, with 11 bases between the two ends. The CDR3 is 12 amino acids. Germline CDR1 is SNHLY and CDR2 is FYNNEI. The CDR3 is CASSPTVDIQYF. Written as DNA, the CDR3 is TGTGCCAGCAGCCCCACCGTGGACATTCAGTACTTC.

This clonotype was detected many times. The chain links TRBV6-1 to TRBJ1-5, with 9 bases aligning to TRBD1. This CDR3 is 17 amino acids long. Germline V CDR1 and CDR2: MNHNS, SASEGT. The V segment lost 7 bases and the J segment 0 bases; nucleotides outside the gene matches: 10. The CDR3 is CASTPGQGPYSNQPQHF. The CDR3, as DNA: TGTGCCAGCACTCCGGGACAGGGCCCGTATAGCAATCAGCCCCAGCATTTT.

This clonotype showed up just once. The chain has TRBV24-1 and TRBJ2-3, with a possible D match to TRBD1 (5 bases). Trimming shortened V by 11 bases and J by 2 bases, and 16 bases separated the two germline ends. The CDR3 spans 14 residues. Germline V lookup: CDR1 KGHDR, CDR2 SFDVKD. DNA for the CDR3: TGTGCCAGCTCACCCAAGACAGCCACAGATACGCAGTATTTT. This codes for CASSPKTATDTQYF.

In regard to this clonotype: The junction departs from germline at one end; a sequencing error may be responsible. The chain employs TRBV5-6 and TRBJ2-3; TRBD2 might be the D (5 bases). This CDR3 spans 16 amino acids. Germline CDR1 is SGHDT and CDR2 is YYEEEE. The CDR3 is CASSFGAAVSIDTQYF. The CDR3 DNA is TGTGCCAGCAGCTTTGGAGCGGCAGTCAGCATAGATACGCAGTATTTT.

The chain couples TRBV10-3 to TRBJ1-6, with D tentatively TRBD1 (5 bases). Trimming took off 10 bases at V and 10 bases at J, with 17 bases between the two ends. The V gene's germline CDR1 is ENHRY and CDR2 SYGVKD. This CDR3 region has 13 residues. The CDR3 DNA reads TGTGCCAGCGGGGCAGGAGGTGGCTCACCCCTCCACTTT. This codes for CASGAGGGSPLHF.

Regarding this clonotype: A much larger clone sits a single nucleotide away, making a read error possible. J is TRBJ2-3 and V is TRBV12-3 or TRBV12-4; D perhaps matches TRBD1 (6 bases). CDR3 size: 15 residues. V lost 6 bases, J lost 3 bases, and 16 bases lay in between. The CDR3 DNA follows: TGTGCCAGCAGCGAGGTCCAGGGGAGAACAGATACGCAGTATTTT. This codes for CASSEVQGRTDTQYF.

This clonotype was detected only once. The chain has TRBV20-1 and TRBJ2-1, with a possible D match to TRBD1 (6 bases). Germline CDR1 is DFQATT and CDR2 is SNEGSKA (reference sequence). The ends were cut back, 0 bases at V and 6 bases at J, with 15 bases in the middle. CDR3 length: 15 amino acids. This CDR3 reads CSARDYARGGNEQFF. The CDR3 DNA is TGCAGTGCTAGAGACTACGCCCGAGGGGGCAATGAGCAGTTCTTC.

The DNA of the CDR3 is TGCAGTGCAGACAGATATACCATGAACACTGAAGCTTTCTTT. It specifies CSADRYTMNTEAFF. The chain links TRBV20-1 to TRBJ1-1; tentative D call: TRBD1 (5 bases). Looked up from germline, CDR1 is DFQATT and CDR2 is SNEGSKA (reference sequence). Deletions cut 6 bases from V and 0 bases from J, with 14 bases between. The CDR3 spans 14 residues.

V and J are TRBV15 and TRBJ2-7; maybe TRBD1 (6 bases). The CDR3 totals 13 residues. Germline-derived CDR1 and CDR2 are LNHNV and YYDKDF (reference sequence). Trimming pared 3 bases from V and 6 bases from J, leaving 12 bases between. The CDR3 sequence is CATSSRVGGEQYF. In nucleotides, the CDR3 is TGTGCCACCAGCAGCCGGGTAGGGGGCGAGCAGTACTTC. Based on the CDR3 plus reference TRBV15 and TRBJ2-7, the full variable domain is DAMVIQNPRYQVTQFGKPVTLSCSQTLNHNVMYWYQQKSSQAPKLLFHYYDKDFNNEADTPDNFQSRRPNTSFCFLDIRSPGLGDTAMYLCATSSRVGGEQYFGPGTRLTVT.

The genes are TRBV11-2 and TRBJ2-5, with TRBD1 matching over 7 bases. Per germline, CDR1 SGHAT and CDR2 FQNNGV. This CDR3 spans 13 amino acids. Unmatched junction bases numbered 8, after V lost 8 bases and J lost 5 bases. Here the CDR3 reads CASRGQPRETQYF. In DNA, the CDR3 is TGTGCCAGCCGGGGACAGCCGAGGGAGACCCAGTACTTC.

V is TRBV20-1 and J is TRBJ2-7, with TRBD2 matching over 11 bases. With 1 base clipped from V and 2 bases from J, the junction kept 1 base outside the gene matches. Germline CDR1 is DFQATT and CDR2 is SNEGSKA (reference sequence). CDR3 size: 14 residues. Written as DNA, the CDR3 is TGCAGTGCTAGAGCTAGCGGGAGGACCTACGAGCAGTACTTC. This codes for CSARASGRTYEQYF.

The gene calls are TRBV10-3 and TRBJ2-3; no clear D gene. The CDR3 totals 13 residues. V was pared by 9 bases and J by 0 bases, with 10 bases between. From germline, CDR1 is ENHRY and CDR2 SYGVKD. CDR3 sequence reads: CAMAKTSTDTQYF. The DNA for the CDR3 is TGTGCCATGGCAAAAACTAGCACAGATACGCAGTATTTT.

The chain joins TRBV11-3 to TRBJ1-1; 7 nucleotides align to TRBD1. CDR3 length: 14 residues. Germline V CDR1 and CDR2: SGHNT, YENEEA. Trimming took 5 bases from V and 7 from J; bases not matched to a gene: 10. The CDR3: CASSPRQGLNEAFF. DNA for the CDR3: TGTGCCAGCAGCCCTAGACAGGGACTAAATGAAGCTTTCTTT.

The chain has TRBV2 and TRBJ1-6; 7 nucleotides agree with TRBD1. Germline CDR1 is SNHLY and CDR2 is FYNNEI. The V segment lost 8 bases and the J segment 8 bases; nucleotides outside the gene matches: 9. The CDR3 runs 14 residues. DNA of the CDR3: TGTGCCAGCTCCAACAGGGGAGGTGATTCACCCCTCCACTTT. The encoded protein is CASSNRGGDSPLHF.

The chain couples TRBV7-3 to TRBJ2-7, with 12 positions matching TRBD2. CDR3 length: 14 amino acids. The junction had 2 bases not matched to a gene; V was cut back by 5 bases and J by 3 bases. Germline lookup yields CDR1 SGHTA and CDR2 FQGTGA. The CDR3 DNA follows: TGTGCCAGCAGCGGACTAGCGGGGAACTACGAGCAGTACTTC. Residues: CASSGLAGNYEQYF.

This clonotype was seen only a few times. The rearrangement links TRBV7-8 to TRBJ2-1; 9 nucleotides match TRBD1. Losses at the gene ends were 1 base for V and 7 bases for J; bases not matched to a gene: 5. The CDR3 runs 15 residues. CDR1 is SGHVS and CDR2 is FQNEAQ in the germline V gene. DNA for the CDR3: TGTGCCAGCAGCTTAGAAGTGACAGGGGGTAATGAGCAGTTCTTC. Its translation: CASSLEVTGGNEQFF.

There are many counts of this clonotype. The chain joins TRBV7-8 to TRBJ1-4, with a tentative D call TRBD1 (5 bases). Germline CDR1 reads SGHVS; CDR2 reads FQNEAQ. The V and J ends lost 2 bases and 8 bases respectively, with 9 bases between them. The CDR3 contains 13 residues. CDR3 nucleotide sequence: TGTGCCAGCAGCTTAAATCGGGGGGAAAAACTGTTTTTT. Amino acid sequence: CASSLNRGEKLFF.